These 22 T cell receptor beta chains were sequenced from one sample in a study of PD-L1 blockade in urothelial cancer. Time point meaning: pretreatment peripheral blood. The assay was immunoSEQ multiplex PCR, and TCRdb's table has in-frame clones only and misses some. The table shows under 55,000 clones, with roughly 80% occurring only once. Source: PBMCs, taken around atezolizumab (anti-PD-L1) treatment. These receptors all stem from a man between 65 and 79 years old with urothelial cancer.

The chain has TRBV5-1 and TRBJ2-2; D perhaps matches TRBD2 (5 bases). V was cut by 4 bases and J by 4 bases, with 17 bases left in between. Germline V lookup: CDR1 SGHRS, CDR2 YFSETQ. The CDR3 has 16 residues. CDR3 sequence: CASSVGPITSTGELFF. The CDR3, as DNA: TGCGCCAGCAGCGTAGGGCCAATTACTAGCACCGGGGAGCTGTTTTTT.

The V call is TRBV5-8, the J call TRBJ1-1; no firm D call. There are 15 residues in the CDR3. V dropped 2 bases and J dropped 9 bases, with 20 bases sitting between them. Germline values: CDR1 SGHTS, CDR2 YDEGEE. Here the CDR3 DNA reads TGTGCCAGCAGCTTCCTCGGTTTAACCCCCCACCAAGCTTTCTTT. This gives the protein CASSFLGLTPHQAFF.

The chain recombines TRBV21-1 with TRBJ2-7; the D call in the table, TRBD2, was not verified against the DNA. TRBV21-1 is a pseudogene locus. The CDR3 is 14 residues long. The CDR3 DNA reads as TGTGCCAGCAGCAAAGGGGGGGGGCCCTACGAGCAGTACTTC. Protein product: CASSKGGGPYEQYF.

The chain uses TRBV7-6 and TRBJ2-3; the D gene is possibly TRBD1 (5 bases). Germline CDR1 is SGHVS and CDR2 is FNYEAQ. This CDR3 contains 13 residues. The germline V and J ends were trimmed by 5 bases and 10 bases, with 16 bases remaining between them. The CDR3 DNA reads TGTGCCAGCAGCGAAAATAGGGGATCATCGCAGTATTTT. This sequence encodes CASSENRGSSQYF.

Worth noting for this clone: The junction and the germline gene differ at one end; a read error may be behind it. This sample also contains other DNA sequences that code for the same CDR3. The CDR3 DNA reads as TGCGCCAGCAGCCCCCTTGGGAGCCTGCCTAGCACAGATACGCAATATTTT. Its translation: CASSPLGSLPSTDTQYF. The J gene is TRBJ2-3, the V gene TRBV4-1; D may be TRBD2 (5 bases). This CDR3 comprises 17 residues. The V gene's germline CDR1 is MGHRA and CDR2 YSYEKL.

This CDR3 reads CASSELTRRETQYF. The CDR3 bases are TGTGCCAGCAGTGAATTGACAAGAAGGGAGACCCAGTACTTC. The chain employs TRBV6-1 and TRBJ2-5, with D uncertain. Trimming took 2 bases from V and 5 from J, leaving 12 bases between them. Germline V gene data show CDR1 as MNHNS and CDR2 as SASEGT. The CDR3 consists of 14 residues.

The V and J genes are TRBV5-1 and TRBJ1-1; 10 nucleotides match TRBD1. The CDR3 totals 16 residues. Unmatched junction bases numbered 9, after V lost 4 bases and J lost 3 bases. The germline gives CDR1 SGHRS, CDR2 YFSETQ. The CDR3 loop reads CASSPGTGVPHTEAFF. As DNA, the CDR3 is TGCGCCAGCAGCCCGGGGACAGGGGTGCCCCACACTGAAGCTTTCTTT.

The rearrangement joins TRBV7-9 to TRBJ2-3; possibly TRBD1 for D (6 bases). From germline, CDR1 is SEHNR and CDR2 FQNEAQ (reference sequence). Deletions cut 3 bases from V and 2 bases from J, with 9 bases between. The CDR3 has 14 amino acids. The CDR3 is CASSFTGNTDTQYF. CDR3 sequence (DNA): TGTGCCAGCAGCTTCACAGGGAACACAGATACGCAGTATTTT.

The chain couples TRBV28 to TRBJ2-3; TRBD2 agrees at 10 bases. V shed 1 base, J shed 4 bases, and the junction held 5 bases outside the gene matches. Germline assignment: CDR1 MDHEN and CDR2 SYDVKM. This CDR3 is 16 amino acids long. The CDR3 region is CASSLFSSGRPDTQYF. The CDR3 DNA reads as TGTGCCAGCAGTTTATTTTCTAGCGGGAGACCAGATACGCAGTATTTT.

This clone has more than one count but fewer than ten. The V and J genes are TRBV19 and TRBJ2-7; D is perhaps TRBD2 (6 bases). The germline V and J ends were trimmed by 6 bases and 2 bases, with 17 bases remaining between them. CDR1 is LNHDA and CDR2 is SQIVND in the germline V gene (reference sequence). The CDR3 sequence is 15 residues long. The CDR3 DNA follows: TGTGCCAGTAGCCGCGGGGTGGGTCCCACCTACGAGCAGTACTTC. Amino acid sequence: CASSRGVGPTYEQYF.

In nucleotides, the CDR3 is TGTGCCAGCAGCCAAGACGCGGGGATGAACACTGAAGCTTTCTTT. Translation gives CASSQDAGMNTEAFF. The chain uses TRBV4-2 and TRBJ1-1; D unclear. Trimming shortened V by 0 bases and J by 0 bases, and 8 bases separated the two germline ends. CDR1 is LGHNA, CDR2 YNFKEQ, per germline. There are 15 residues in the CDR3.

The J gene is TRBJ2-7, the V gene TRBV6-5, with D possibly TRBD2 on 6 matching bases. Germline CDR1 reads MNHEY; CDR2 reads SVGAGI. The V gene lost 0 bases and the J gene lost 4 bases, with 10 bases spanning the gap. The CDR3 is 14 amino acids. CDR3 sequence (DNA): TGTGCCAGCAGTTACTCGGCGGGGCTATACGAGCAGTACTTC. This translates into CASSYSAGLYEQYF.

The rearrangement links TRBV18 to TRBJ1-1, with no clear D. The germline V gene encodes CDR1 KGHSH and CDR2 LQKENI. This CDR3 has 15 residues. The V end was cut by 2 bases, the J end by 5 bases, with 15 bases between. CDR3 DNA: TGTGCCAGCTCACCAGGAGGCGTCCGAGGGACTGAAGCTTTCTTT. Translating gives CASSPGGVRGTEAFF.

The CDR3: CASSSTGNYGYTF. In DNA form, the CDR3 reads TGTGCCAGCAGTTCGACAGGGAACTATGGCTACACCTTC. J is TRBJ1-2 and V is TRBV28; 7 positions match TRBD1. The CDR3 totals 13 residues. The V and J ends lost 4 bases and 2 bases, in that order; junction bases with no gene match: 1. CDR1 is MDHEN and CDR2 is SYDVKM in the germline V gene.

The chain is built from TRBV6-5 and TRBJ1-3; tentatively, D is TRBD1 (5 bases). CDR3 length: 16 residues. Germline loops: CDR1 MNHEY, CDR2 SVGAGI. The V and J ends lost 2 bases and 1 base respectively, with 12 bases between them. CDR3 residues: CASSYGQGGSGNTIYF. CDR3 coding DNA: TGTGCCAGCAGTTACGGTCAGGGAGGTTCTGGAAACACCATATATTTT.

J is TRBJ1-2 and V is TRBV11-2, with D possibly TRBD1 on 5 matching bases. Germline CDR1 is SGHAT and CDR2 is FQNNGV. Trimming removed 8 bases at V and 4 bases at J, with 8 bases between. The CDR3 extends over 11 amino acids. CDR3 loop: CASGQGYGYTF. CDR3 sequence (DNA): TGTGCCAGCGGCCAGGGCTATGGCTACACCTTC.

This rearrangement joins TRBV5-1 to TRBJ1-2; D might be TRBD1 (5 bases). V was clipped by 0 bases and J by 8 bases, with 17 bases between them. The CDR3 covers 15 residues. Per germline, CDR1 SGHRS and CDR2 YFSETQ. In DNA, the CDR3 is TGCGCCAGCAGCTTGGCCGGTGGCGGGGCGGAAGGCTACACCTTC. Protein: CASSLAGGGAEGYTF.

The J gene is TRBJ1-2, the V gene TRBV9; TRBD1 might be the D (6 bases). Trimming stripped 2 bases from V and 7 bases from J, with 9 bases between. CDR3 length equals 12 residues. Germline CDR1 SGDLS, CDR2 YYNGEE. CDR3 coding DNA: TGTGCCAGCAGCGTCAGGGGAACTGGCTACACCTTC. Amino acids: CASSVRGTGYTF. The full variable domain, rest sourced from reference TRBV9 and TRBJ1-2, is DSGVTQTPKHLITATGQRVTLRCSPRSGDLSVYWYQQSLDQGLQFLIQYYNGEERAKGNILERFSAQQFPDLHSELNLSSLELGDSALYFCASSVRGTGYTFGSGTRLTVV.

This chain joins TRBV18 and TRBJ2-1; D perhaps matches TRBD2 (6 bases). Per germline, CDR1 KGHSH and CDR2 LQKENI. The V end was cut by 3 bases, the J end by 9 bases, with 24 bases between. There are 17 residues in the CDR3. The CDR3 DNA follows: TGTGCCAGCTCACCCCAGCGACTAGTCGGATACGTCGGTGAGCAGTTCTTC. Its translation is CASSPQRLVGYVGEQFF.

J is TRBJ2-5 and V is TRBV7-2; 11 bases map to TRBD2. J lost 5 bases, V lost 5 bases, and 7 bases had no gene match. CDR3 length: 15 residues. Germline V gene data show CDR1 as SGHTA and CDR2 as FQGNSA. In DNA form, the CDR3 reads TGTGCCAGCAGCCCTGCACCTAGCGGGGGGGAGACCCAGTACTTC. The encoded protein is CASSPAPSGGETQYF. Full variable domain (outside the CDR3, taken from reference TRBV7-2 and TRBJ2-5): GAGVSQSPSNKVTEKGKDVELRCDPISGHTALYWYRQSLGQGLEFLIYFQGNSAPDKSGLPSDRFSAERTGGSVSTLTIQRTQQEDSAVYLCASSPAPSGGETQYFGPGTRLLVL.

The rearrangement links TRBV29-1 to TRBJ1-1; 7 bases are shared with TRBD1. CDR1 and CDR2 from the germline V gene are SQVTM and ANQGSEA. V lost 7 bases, J lost 0 bases, and 5 bases stayed unmatched. The CDR3 length is 13 residues. This CDR3 is CSAQGGLNTEAFF. In nucleotides, the CDR3 is TGCAGCGCCCAAGGGGGCCTGAACACTGAAGCTTTCTTT.

The genes are TRBV5-5 and TRBJ1-4; perhaps TRBD1 as D (6 bases). CDR1 is SGHKS, CDR2 YYEKEE, per germline (reference sequence). The CDR3 runs to 13 residues. V was shortened by 3 bases and J by 3 bases, with 6 bases between the two germline ends. As DNA, the CDR3 is TGTGCCAGCAGCTGGACAGCTAATGAAAAACTGTTTTTT. Protein sequence: CASSWTANEKLFF.